This TCR beta chain was profiled in a study of siplizumab effects on memory and regulatory T cells. Overall study findings and caveats: Unstimulated subsets accounted for the mapping of only a minor share of the clones that were alloreactive. In roughly 75-95% of proliferating CD4+ or CD8+ clones, a naive or memory phenotype could not be assigned.

A note on this clone: Its specificity is not known.

V lost 3 bases, J lost 2 bases, and 2 bases stayed unmatched. The CDR3 is 16 residues long. CDR1 SGHDT and CDR2 YYEEEE come from the germline V gene. Clones were read by immunoSEQ multiplex PCR, and TCRdb kept only the in-frame ones, dropping some. The repertoire holds about 72,000 clones, about 90% seen once, with about 27% in the top ten. This sequence originates from a human donor in good health. The chain combines TRBV5-6 with TRBJ2-2; 12 bases align to TRBD1. The source material was CD8+ T cells sorted from blood. CDR3 nucleotides: TGTGCCAGCAGCTGGGGACAGGGGGCTAACACCGGGGAGCTGTTTTTT. This gives the protein CASSWGQGANTGELFF.